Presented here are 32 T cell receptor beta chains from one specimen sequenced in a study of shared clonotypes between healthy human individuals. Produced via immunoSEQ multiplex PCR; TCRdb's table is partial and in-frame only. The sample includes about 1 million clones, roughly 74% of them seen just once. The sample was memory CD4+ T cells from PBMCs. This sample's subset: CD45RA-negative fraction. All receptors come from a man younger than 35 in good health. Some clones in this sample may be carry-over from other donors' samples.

CDR3 nucleotides: TGTGCCAGCTCACCGCAGGGGGTGGGCCACTACGAGCAGTACTTC. Translating gives CASSPQGVGHYEQYF. This chain joins TRBV18 and TRBJ2-7; 7 nucleotides align to TRBD1. Germline V gene lookup returns CDR1 KGHSH and CDR2 LQKENI. CDR3 size: 15 residues. V lost 3 bases and J lost 3; bases outside the gene matches: 8.

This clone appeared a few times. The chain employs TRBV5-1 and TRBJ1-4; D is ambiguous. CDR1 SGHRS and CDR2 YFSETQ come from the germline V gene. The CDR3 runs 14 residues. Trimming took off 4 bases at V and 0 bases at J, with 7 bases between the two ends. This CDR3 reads CASSPLSTNEKLFF. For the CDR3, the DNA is TGCGCCAGCAGCCCCCTCTCAACTAATGAAAAACTGTTTTTT.

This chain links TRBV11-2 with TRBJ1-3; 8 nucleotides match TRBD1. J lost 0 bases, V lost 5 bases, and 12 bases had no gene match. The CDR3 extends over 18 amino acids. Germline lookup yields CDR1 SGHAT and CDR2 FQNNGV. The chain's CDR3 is CASSQIRRDRHSGNTIYF. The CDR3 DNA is TGTGCCAGCAGCCAGATTCGGCGGGACAGGCACTCTGGAAACACCATATATTTT.

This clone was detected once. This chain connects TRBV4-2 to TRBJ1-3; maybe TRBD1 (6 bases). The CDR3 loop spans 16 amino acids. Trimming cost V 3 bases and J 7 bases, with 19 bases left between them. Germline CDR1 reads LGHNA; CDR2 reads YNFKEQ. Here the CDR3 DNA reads TGTGCCAGCAGCCAGGACCTCTGGGGGGCTAGGAACACCATATATTTT. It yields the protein CASSQDLWGARNTIYF.

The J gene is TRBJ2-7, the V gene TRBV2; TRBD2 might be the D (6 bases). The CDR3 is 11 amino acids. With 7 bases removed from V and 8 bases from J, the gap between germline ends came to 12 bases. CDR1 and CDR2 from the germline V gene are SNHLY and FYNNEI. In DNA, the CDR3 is TGTGCCAGCACCATCCTAGCGCAGCAGTACTTC. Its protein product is CASTILAQQYF.

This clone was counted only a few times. CDR3 amino acids: CASSGPGEGTDTQYF. The CDR3 DNA sequence: TGTGCCAGCAGTGGGCCGGGTGAGGGGACAGATACGCAGTATTTT. This chain connects TRBV6-1 to TRBJ2-3, with D perhaps assigned TRBD1 or TRBD2 (5 bases each). The CDR3 spans 15 residues. Trimming removed 4 bases from V and 3 bases from J, with 14 bases in between. Per germline, CDR1 MNHNS and CDR2 SASEGT.

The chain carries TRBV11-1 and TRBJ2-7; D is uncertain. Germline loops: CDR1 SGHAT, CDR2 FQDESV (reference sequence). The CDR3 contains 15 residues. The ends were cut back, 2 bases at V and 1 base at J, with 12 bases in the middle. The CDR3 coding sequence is TGTGCCAGCAGCTTATCTTCATCAGATTCCTACGAGCAGTACTTC. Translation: CASSLSSSDSYEQYF.

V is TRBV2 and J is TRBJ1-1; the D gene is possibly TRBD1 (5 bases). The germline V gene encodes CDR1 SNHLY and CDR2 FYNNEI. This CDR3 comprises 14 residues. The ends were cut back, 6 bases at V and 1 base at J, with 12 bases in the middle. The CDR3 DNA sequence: TGTGCCAGCAGAAGGGACTACCAGAACACTGAAGCTTTCTTT. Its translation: CASRRDYQNTEAFF.

CDR3 nucleotides: TGCGCCAGCAGTCCCCCCTACCTAACCTACGAGCAGTACTTC. This translates into CASSPPYLTYEQYF. The chain combines TRBV23-1 with TRBJ2-7; D not certain. TRBV23-1 is an ORF, and what it does is uncertain. The CDR3 runs to 14 residues. Deletions cut 4 bases from V and 2 bases from J, with 12 bases between.

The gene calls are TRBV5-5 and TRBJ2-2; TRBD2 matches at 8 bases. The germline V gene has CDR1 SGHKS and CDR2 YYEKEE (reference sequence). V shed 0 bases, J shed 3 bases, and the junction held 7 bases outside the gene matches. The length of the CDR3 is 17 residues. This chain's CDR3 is CASSLVFSGGDTGELFF. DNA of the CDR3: TGTGCCAGCAGCTTGGTGTTCAGCGGGGGAGACACCGGGGAGCTGTTTTTT.

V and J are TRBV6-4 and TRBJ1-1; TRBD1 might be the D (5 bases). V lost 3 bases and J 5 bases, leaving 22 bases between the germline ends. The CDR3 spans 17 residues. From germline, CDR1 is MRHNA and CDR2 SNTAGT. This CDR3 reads CASSESQTAGIPTEAFF. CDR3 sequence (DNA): TGTGCCAGCAGTGAAAGCCAGACGGCAGGGATCCCGACTGAAGCTTTCTTT.

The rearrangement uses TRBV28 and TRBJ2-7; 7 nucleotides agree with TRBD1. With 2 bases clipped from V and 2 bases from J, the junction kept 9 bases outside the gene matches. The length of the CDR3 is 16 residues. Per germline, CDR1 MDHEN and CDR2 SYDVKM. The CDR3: CASSLPGQMIPYEQYF. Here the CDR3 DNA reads TGTGCCAGCAGTTTACCGGGACAGATGATCCCCTACGAGCAGTACTTC.

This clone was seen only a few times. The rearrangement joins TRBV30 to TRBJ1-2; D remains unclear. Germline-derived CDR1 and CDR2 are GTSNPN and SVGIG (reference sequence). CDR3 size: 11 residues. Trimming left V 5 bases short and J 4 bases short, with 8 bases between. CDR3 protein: CAWRVPYGYTF. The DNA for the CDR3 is TGTGCCTGGCGGGTACCCTATGGCTACACCTTC.

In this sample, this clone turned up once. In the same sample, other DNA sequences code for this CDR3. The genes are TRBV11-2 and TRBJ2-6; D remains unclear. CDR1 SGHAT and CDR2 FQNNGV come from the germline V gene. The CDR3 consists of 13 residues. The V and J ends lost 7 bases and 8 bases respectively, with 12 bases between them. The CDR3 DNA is TGTGCCAGCACTCTTTCCGTCCCCAACGTCCTGACTTTC. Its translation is CASTLSVPNVLTF.

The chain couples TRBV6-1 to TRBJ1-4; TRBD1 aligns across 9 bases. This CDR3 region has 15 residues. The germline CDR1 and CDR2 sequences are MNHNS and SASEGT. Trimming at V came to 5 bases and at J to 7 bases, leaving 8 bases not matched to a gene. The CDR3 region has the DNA TGTGCCAGCAGTTTCTGGACAGGGGAGGTTGAAAAACTGTTTTTT. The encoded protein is CASSFWTGEVEKLFF.

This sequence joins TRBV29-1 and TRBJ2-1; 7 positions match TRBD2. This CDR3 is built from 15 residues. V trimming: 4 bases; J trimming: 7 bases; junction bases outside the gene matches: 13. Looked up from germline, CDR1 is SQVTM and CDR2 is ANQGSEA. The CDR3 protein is CSVGGRLAFSNEQFF. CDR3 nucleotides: TGCAGCGTTGGCGGGAGACTGGCCTTTAGTAATGAGCAGTTCTTC.

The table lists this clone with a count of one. This chain's CDR3 is CAISLGGNTDTQYF. The CDR3, as DNA: TGTGCCATCAGCCTAGGGGGGAACACAGATACGCAGTATTTT. This sequence joins TRBV10-3 and TRBJ2-3; D is tentatively TRBD1 or TRBD2 (6 bases each). This CDR3 is built from 14 residues. Trimming left V 6 bases short and J 2 bases short, with 12 bases between. Germline assignment: CDR1 ENHRY and CDR2 SYGVKD.

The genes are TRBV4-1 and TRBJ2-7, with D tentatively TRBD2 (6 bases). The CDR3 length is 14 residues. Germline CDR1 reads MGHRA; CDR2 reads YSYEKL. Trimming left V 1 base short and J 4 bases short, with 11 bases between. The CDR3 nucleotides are TGCGCCAGCAGCCAAGGTAGCGGCCCGTACGAGCAGTACTTC. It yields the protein CASSQGSGPYEQYF.

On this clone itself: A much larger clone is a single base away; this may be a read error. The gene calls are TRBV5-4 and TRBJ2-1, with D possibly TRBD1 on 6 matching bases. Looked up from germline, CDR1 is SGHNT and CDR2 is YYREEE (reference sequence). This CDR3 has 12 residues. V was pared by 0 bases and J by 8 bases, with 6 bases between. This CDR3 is CASSLDRDEQFF. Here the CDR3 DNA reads TGTGCCAGCAGCTTGGACAGGGATGAGCAGTTCTTC.

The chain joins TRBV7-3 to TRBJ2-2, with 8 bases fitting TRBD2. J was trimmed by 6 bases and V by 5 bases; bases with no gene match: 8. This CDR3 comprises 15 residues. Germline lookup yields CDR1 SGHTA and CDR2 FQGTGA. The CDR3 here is CASSPLTGGPGELFF. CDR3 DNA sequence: TGTGCCAGCAGCCCTTTAACGGGAGGGCCCGGGGAGCTGTTTTTT.

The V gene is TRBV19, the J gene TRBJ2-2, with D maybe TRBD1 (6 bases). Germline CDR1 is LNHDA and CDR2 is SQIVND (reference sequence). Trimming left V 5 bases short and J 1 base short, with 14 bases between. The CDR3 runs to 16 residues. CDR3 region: CASSPYGTKNTGELFF. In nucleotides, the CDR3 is TGTGCCAGTAGTCCCTACGGGACAAAGAACACCGGGGAGCTGTTTTTT.

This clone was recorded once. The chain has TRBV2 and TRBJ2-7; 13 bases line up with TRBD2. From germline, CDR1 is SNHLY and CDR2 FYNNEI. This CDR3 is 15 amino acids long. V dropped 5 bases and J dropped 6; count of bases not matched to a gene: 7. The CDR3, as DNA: TGTGCCAGCAGTCCGGGACTAGCGGGACCCATCGAGCAGTACTTC. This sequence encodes CASSPGLAGPIEQYF.

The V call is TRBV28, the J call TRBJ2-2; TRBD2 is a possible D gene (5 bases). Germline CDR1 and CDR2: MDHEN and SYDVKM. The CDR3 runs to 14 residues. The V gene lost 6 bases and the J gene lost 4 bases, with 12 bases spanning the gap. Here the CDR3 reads CASRGSGATGELFF. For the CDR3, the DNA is TGTGCCAGCAGGGGAAGCGGTGCCACCGGGGAGCTGTTTTTT.

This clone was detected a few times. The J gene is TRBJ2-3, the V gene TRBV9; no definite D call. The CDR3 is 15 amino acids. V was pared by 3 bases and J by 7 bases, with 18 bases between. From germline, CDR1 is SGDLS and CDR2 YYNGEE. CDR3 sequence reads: CASSAADASVHTQYF. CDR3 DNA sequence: TGTGCCAGCAGCGCCGCCGATGCCTCCGTTCATACGCAGTATTTT.

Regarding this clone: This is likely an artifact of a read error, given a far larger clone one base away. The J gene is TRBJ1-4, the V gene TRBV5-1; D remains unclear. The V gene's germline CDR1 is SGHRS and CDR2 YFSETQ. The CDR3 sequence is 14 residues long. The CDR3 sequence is CTSSLRAANEKLFF. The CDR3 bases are TGCACCAGCAGCTTAAGGGCGGCTAATGAAAAACTGTTTTTT.

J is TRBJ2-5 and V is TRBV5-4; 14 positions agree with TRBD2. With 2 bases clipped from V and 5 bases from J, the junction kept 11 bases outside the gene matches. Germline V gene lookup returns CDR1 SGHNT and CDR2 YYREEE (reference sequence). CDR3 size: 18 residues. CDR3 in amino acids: CASSFPGTSGRASETQYF. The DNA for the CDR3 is TGTGCCAGCAGCTTCCCCGGGACTAGCGGGAGAGCGTCGGAGACCCAGTACTTC. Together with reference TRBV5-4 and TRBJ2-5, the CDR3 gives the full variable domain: ETGVTQSPTHLIKTRGQQVTLRCSSQSGHNTVSWYQQALGQGPQFIFQYYREEENGRGNFPPRFSGLQFPNYSSELNVNALELDDSALYLCASSFPGTSGRASETQYFGPGTRLLVL.

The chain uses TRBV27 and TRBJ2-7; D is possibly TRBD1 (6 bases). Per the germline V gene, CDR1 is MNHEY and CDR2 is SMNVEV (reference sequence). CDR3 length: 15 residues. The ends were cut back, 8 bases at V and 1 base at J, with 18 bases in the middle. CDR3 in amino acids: CASLSRGGFSYEQYF. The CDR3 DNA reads TGTGCCAGCCTATCCCGAGGGGGTTTTTCCTACGAGCAGTACTTC.

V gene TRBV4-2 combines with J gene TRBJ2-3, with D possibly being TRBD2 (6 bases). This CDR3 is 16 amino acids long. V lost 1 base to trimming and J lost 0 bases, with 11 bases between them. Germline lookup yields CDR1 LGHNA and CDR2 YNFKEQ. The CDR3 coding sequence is TGTGCCAGCAGCCAAGCTCGTGGGAGGAGCACAGATACGCAGTATTTT. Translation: CASSQARGRSTDTQYF.

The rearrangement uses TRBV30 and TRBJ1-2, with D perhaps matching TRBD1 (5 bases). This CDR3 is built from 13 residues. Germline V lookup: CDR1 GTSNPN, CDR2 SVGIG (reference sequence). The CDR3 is CAYAPGINYGYTF. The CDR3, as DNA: TGTGCTTACGCACCAGGGATTAACTATGGCTACACCTTC.

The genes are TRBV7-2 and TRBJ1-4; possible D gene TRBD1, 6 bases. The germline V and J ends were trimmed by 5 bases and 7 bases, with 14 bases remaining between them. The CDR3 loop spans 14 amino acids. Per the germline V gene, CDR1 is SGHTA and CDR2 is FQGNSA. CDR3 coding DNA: TGTGCCAGCAGCCGCGCCAGGGGCGGTGAAAAACTGTTTTTT. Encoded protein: CASSRARGGEKLFF.

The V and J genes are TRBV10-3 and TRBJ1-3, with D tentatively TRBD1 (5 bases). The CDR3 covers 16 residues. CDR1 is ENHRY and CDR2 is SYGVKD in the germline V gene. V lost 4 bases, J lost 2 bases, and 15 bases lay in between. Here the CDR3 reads CAISGFDSATGNTIYF. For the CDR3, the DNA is TGTGCCATCAGTGGATTTGACAGCGCAACTGGAAACACCATATATTTT.

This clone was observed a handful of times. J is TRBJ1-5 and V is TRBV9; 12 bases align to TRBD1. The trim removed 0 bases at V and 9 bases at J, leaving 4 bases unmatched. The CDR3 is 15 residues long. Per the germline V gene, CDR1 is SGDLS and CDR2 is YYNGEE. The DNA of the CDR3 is TGTGCCAGCAGCGTAGACGGGGACAGGGGGCGGCCCCAGCATTTT. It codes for CASSVDGDRGRPQHF. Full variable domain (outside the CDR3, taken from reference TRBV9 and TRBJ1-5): DSGVTQTPKHLITATGQRVTLRCSPRSGDLSVYWYQQSLDQGLQFLIQYYNGEERAKGNILERFSAQQFPDLHSELNLSSLELGDSALYFCASSVDGDRGRPQHFGDGTRLSIL.